The clone carrying this T cell receptor beta chain showed up many times. Antigen: not known. CDR3 size: 15 residues. The ends were cut back, 6 bases at V and 1 base at J, with 13 bases in the middle. The sample comes from a study of metastatic and nonmetastatic thyroid tumors. As for the study in general: Blood and tumor or nodule tissue repertoires from malignant and benign thyroid patients were compared. General study results and limits: When malignant thyroid tumors were compared with benign nodules, TCR beta diversity was reportedly significantly higher in the malignant tumors. This held in both blood and tumor samples.

In the source study's methods: The study built a papillary thyroid cancer distant-metastasis classifier from CDR3 differences across clinicopathological groups. With MiXCR, TCRdb called clones anew from the PCR reads. The V and J calls here are based on TCRdb, not the publication. This sample has some 27,000 clones; around 22% occur once, and the top ten carry about 2.4%. Among the patients, none had received any treatment before thyroid surgery. The sample comprised blood. The chain links TRBV12-3 or TRBV12-4 to TRBJ1-5, with a tentative D call TRBD1 (5 bases). The clonotype comes from a female donor with papillary thyroid cancer or a benign thyroid nodule (not recorded which). Some clones in this sample may be carry-over from other donors' samples. The CDR3 protein is CASRKTDGSNQPQHF. The DNA for the CDR3 is TGTGCCAGCAGAAAGACAGATGGGAGCAATCAGCCCCAGCATTTT.